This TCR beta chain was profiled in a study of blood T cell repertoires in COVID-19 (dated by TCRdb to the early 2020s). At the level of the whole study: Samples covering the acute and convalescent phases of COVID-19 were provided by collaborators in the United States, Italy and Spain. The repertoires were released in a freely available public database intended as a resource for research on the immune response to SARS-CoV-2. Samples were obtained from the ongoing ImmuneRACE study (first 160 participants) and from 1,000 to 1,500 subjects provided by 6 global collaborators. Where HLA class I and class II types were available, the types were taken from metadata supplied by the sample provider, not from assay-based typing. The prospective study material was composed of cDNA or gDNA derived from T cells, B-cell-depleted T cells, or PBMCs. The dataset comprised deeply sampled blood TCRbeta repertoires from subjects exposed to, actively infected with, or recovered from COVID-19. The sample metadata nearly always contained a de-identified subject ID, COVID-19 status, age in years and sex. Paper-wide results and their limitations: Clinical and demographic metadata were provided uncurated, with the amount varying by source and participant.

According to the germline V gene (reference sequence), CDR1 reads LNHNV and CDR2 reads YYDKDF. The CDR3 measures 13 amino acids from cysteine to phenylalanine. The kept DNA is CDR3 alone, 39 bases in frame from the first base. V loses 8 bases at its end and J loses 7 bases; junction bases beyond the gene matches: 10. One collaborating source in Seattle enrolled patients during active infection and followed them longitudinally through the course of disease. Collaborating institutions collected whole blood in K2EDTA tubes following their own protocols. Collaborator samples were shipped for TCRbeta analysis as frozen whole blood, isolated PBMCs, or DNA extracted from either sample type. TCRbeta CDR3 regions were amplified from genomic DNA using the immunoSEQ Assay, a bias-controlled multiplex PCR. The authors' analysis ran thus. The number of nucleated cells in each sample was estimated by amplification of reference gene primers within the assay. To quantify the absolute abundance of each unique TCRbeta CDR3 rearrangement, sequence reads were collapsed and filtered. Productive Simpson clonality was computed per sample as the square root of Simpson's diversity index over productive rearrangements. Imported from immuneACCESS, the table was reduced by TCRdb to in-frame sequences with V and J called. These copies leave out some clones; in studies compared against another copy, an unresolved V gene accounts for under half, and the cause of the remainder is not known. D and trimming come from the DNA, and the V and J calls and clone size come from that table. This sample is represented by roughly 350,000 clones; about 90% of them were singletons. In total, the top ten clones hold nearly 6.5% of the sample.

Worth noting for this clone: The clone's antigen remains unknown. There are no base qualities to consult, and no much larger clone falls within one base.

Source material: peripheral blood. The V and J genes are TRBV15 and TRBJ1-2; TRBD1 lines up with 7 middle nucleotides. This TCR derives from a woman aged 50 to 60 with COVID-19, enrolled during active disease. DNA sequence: TGTGCCACCTCCCCGGACAGGAGAATTGGCTACACCTTC. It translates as CATSPDRRIGYTF.